This record covers a single T cell receptor (beta chain). Its antigen is currently unknown. The table came from immunoSEQ multiplex PCR; TCRdb's copy has only in-frame clones and leaves some out. This table holds fewer than 110,000 clones, about 87% found once. V lost 7 bases and J 8 bases, leaving 21 bases between the germline ends. The germline gives CDR1 MNHNS, CDR2 SASEGT. The CDR3 spans 15 residues. These data belong to a study of graft-versus-host responses after intestinal transplantation. This receptor was obtained from a human donor who was the organ donor for an intestinal transplant. Material: unstimulated CD4+ T cells sorted from spleen or lymph node cells, obtained before transplant. J is TRBJ2-1 and V is TRBV6-1; possible D gene TRBD2, 6 bases. The DNA for the CDR3 is TGTGCCAGCACTTTAGTAGTCGGAGGGAGCGATGAGCAGTTCTTC. Translating gives CASTLVVGGSDEQFF.